The clone carrying this T cell receptor (beta chain) was picked up many times. The target antigen is unknown. Every TCR cDNA molecule bore a unique molecular identifier. TCRdb used MiXCR to reprocess the 5' RACE reads, holding one entry per CDR3 protein. The profile shows some 52,000 distinct CDR3 sequences, less than 9% of them singletons. This sample is part of a study of spatial heterogeneity in lung cancer. Study-wide points: In blood, ubiquitous expanded tumor TCRs appeared more at resection than follow-up.

Time point given: sample taken at primary tumor resection. Whole RNA from tumor, nontumor lung or frozen PBMC was sequenced unsorted. The roughly 68 donors had untreated early-stage non-small cell lung cancer. The sample was PBMCs, taken at surgery. The source is a female donor with early-stage non-small cell lung cancer.

The CDR3 nucleotides read TGTGCCAGCAGTGAGGGTGGCAGGGCGGGCAATCAGCCCCAGCATTTT. It codes for CASSEGGRAGNQPQHF. The rearrangement links TRBV2 to TRBJ1-5; D is possibly TRBD1 (5 bases). Germline V lookup: CDR1 SNHLY, CDR2 FYNNEI. The ends were cut back, 3 bases at V and 2 bases at J, with 14 bases in the middle. The length of the CDR3 is 16 residues.